This is a list of T cell receptor beta chains from one sample in a study of blood T cell repertoires in COVID-19. Sequencing was performed with immunoSEQ multiplex PCR; in TCRdb, only in-frame clones are kept and a portion is missing. Of approximately 210,000 clones listed, approximately 80% are singletons. Sequenced input: peripheral blood. Every receptor here comes from a human donor in a cohort sampled during active COVID-19. Each CDR3 is given with its conserved first and last residue. D genes are given only for firm matches. Rows may omit the clone size; those that give it use once, few, many or a size class.

CDR3: CASSVSGVGYTF
DNA: TGTGCCAGTAGTGTATCCGGGGTTGGCTACACCTTC
size: .
J: TRBJ1-2
V: TRBV19
D: .

CDR3: CASRDRPDQPQHF
DNA: TGTGCCAGTAGGGACAGGCCAGATCAGCCCCAGCATTTT
size: .
J: TRBJ1-5
V: TRBV19
D: TRBD1

CDR3: CATSSMGLPRLNIQYF
DNA: TGTGCCACCAGCAGCATGGGACTTCCAAGGTTAAACATTCAGTACTTC
size: .
J: TRBJ2-4
V: TRBV15
D: .

CDR3: CASSIGGRANEQFF
DNA: TGTGCCAGTAGTATCGGTGGCAGGGCGAATGAGCAGTTCTTC
size: few
J: TRBJ2-1
V: TRBV19
D: .

CDR3: CASSPKTGLGYTF
DNA: TGCGCCAGCAGCCCCAAAACAGGGCTTGGCTACACCTTC
size: .
J: TRBJ1-2
V: TRBV5-1
D: .

CDR3: CASSQLNRASYEQYF
DNA: TGCGCCAGCAGCCAACTAAACAGGGCCTCCTACGAGCAGTACTTC
size: many
J: TRBJ2-7
V: TRBV4-1
D: .

CDR3: CASSLFPGPIRNTIYF
DNA: TGTGCCAGCAGTTTATTTCCAGGGCCCATCAGAAACACCATATATTTT
size: .
J: TRBJ1-3
V: TRBV28
D: .

CDR3: CASSQEFGLAGANEQFF
DNA: TGCGCCAGCAGCCAAGAATTCGGCCTAGCGGGGGCCAATGAGCAGTTCTTC
size: .
J: TRBJ2-1
V: TRBV4-1
D: TRBD2

CDR3: CASSSRTGRHEQYF
DNA: TGTGCCAGCAGTTCCCGGACAGGGAGACACGAGCAGTACTTC
size: .
J: TRBJ2-7
V: TRBV28
D: TRBD1

CDR3: CASSSQAHYGYTF
DNA: TGTGCCAGCAGCTCTCAGGCCCACTATGGCTACACCTTC
size: few
J: TRBJ1-2
V: TRBV5-6
D: .

CDR3: CAWSSSTGTEAFF
DNA: TGTGCCTGGAGTTCTTCGACAGGGACTGAAGCTTTCTTT
size: .
J: TRBJ1-1
V: TRBV30
D: TRBD1

CDR3: CAISESEQGALNEQFF
DNA: TGTGCCATCAGTGAGTCTGAGCAGGGGGCGTTGAATGAGCAGTTCTTC
size: once
J: TRBJ2-1
V: TRBV10-3
D: TRBD1

CDR3: CAISELQGAGNTIYF
DNA: TGTGCCATCAGTGAGCTACAGGGCGCTGGAAACACCATATATTTT
size: .
J: TRBJ1-3
V: TRBV10-3
D: .

CDR3: CASRFGGTEAFF
DNA: TGTGCCAGCAGGTTCGGGGGTACTGAAGCTTTCTTT
size: .
J: TRBJ1-1
V: TRBV28
D: .

CDR3: CASSIGTVLNQPQHF
DNA: TGTGCCAGTAGTATCGGGACAGTCTTAAATCAGCCCCAGCATTTT
size: .
J: TRBJ1-5
V: TRBV19
D: TRBD1

CDR3: CASSLTGTGVDGYTF
DNA: TGTGCCAGCTCACTAACCGGGACAGGGGTTGATGGCTACACCTTC
size: .
J: TRBJ1-2
V: TRBV18
D: TRBD1

CDR3: CASSLRGISYEQYF
DNA: TGTGCCAGCAGCCTCCGGGGGATATCCTACGAGCAGTACTTC
size: .
J: TRBJ2-7
V: TRBV7-8
D: .

CDR3: CASTPTGNTEAFF
DNA: TGTGCCAGTACCCCGACAGGGAACACTGAAGCTTTCTTT
size: .
J: TRBJ1-1
V: TRBV19
D: .

CDR3: CASSRGGRSSGNTIYF
DNA: TGTGCCAGCAGCCGCGGAGGACGGAGCTCTGGAAACACCATATATTTT
size: many
J: TRBJ1-3
V: TRBV2
D: .

CDR3: CASSSDRFPGANVLTF
DNA: TGTGCCAGCAGTTCCGACAGGTTCCCTGGGGCCAACGTCCTGACTTTC
size: .
J: TRBJ2-6
V: TRBV27
D: .

CDR3: CASSGEGRWGGNQPQHF
DNA: TGTGCCAGCAGCGGAGAGGGCCGGTGGGGGGGTAATCAGCCCCAGCATTTT
size: .
J: TRBJ1-5
V: TRBV7-2
D: .

CDR3: CAWTSRDTQYF
DNA: TGTGCCTGGACTAGTCGTGATACGCAGTATTTT
size: .
J: TRBJ2-3
V: TRBV30
D: .

CDR3: CASSPGQGIYEQYF
DNA: TGTGCCAGCTCACCCGGACAGGGGATTTACGAGCAGTACTTC
size: .
J: TRBJ2-7
V: TRBV18
D: TRBD1

CDR3: CASSQHTGDQPQHF
DNA: TGTGCCAGCAGCCAACACACAGGGGATCAGCCCCAGCATTTT
size: .
J: TRBJ1-5
V: TRBV9
D: TRBD1

CDR3: CASSWGQVVDQETQYF
DNA: TGTGCCAGCAGCTGGGGGCAGGTAGTAGACCAAGAGACCCAGTACTTC
size: .
J: TRBJ2-5
V: TRBV7-8
D: .

CDR3: CSVAYSGRSDTQYF
DNA: TGCAGCGTTGCCTATAGCGGGAGGTCTGATACGCAGTATTTT
size: .
J: TRBJ2-3
V: TRBV29-1
D: TRBD2

CDR3: CASSQVGRGPETQYF
DNA: TGTGCCAGCAGCCAAGTGGGAAGGGGCCCAGAGACCCAGTACTTC
size: once
J: TRBJ2-5
V: TRBV3-1/TRBV3-2
D: .

CDR3: CASSRGSGGTDTQYF
DNA: TGCGCCAGCAGCCGCGGGAGCGGAGGGACAGATACGCAGTATTTT
size: .
J: TRBJ2-3
V: TRBV5-1
D: TRBD2

CDR3: CASSLIRDEQFF
DNA: TGCGCCAGCAGCTTGATCCGGGATGAGCAGTTCTTC
size: .
J: TRBJ2-1
V: TRBV5-1
D: .

CDR3: CASNQGASEKLFF
DNA: TGTGCCAGTAATCAGGGGGCAAGCGAAAAACTGTTTTTT
size: .
J: TRBJ1-4
V: TRBV19
D: TRBD1

CDR3: CASSLVQVNTEAFF
DNA: TGTGCCAGCAGCTTGGTACAGGTGAACACTGAAGCTTTCTTT
size: .
J: TRBJ1-1
V: TRBV11-2
D: .

CDR3: CAWRLIWVWGAEAFF
DNA: TGTGCCTGGAGGCTAATCTGGGTATGGGGGGCTGAAGCTTTCTTT
size: .
J: TRBJ1-1
V: TRBV30
D: .